This T cell receptor (beta chain) is from a study of T cells after yellow fever vaccination. Trimming pared 3 bases from V and 6 bases from J, leaving 6 bases between. CDR1 and CDR2 from the germline V gene are SGHRS and YFSETQ. The CDR3 runs to 12 residues. The study, taken as a whole, reports: In FACS-sorted repertoires, abundant clonotypes from the bulk population could appear as contaminants.

TCRdb passed the 5' RACE reads through MiXCR, listing each CDR3 protein once. The sample contains approximately 550,000 distinct CDR3 sequences, 13% of which appear only once. As to this clonotype: Its antigen remains unidentified.

This TCR came from a man younger than 40 who received the YFV17D yellow fever vaccine. V and J are TRBV5-1 and TRBJ2-2; D remains unclear. The specimen comprised PBMCs, sampled on the day of the yellow fever booster vaccination. In DNA form, the CDR3 reads TGCGCCAGCAGCTCCCTCCCCGGGGAGCTGTTTTTT. Encoded protein: CASSSLPGELFF.